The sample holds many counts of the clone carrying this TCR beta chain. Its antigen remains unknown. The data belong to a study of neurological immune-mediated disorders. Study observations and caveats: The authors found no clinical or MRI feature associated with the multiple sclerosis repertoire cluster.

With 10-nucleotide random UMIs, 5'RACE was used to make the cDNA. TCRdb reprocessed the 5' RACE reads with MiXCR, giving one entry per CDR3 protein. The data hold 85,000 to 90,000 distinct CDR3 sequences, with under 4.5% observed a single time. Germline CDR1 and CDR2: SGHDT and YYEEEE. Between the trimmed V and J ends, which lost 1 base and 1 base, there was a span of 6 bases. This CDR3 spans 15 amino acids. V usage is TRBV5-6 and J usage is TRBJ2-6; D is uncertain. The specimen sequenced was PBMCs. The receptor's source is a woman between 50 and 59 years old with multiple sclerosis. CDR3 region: CASSLPASGANVLTF. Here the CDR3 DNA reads TGTGCCAGCAGCTTGCCAGCTTCTGGGGCCAACGTCCTGACTTTC.